The 8 T cell receptor beta chains reported below all come from one sample, sequenced in a study of human CD8 memory T cell subsets. Investigators built TCR beta libraries using UMI-labeled 5' RACE. TCRdb reprocessed the 5' RACE reads and keeps a single row for each CDR3 protein, giving no DNA. The sample data list more than 9,000 distinct CDR3 sequences. Sequenced sample: CD8+ stem-like memory T cells (TSCM and TCM) sorted from PBMCs. Subset of the sample: stem-like memory CD8 T cells (TSTEM), CCR7+ PD-1- TIGIT-. Receptor source: a human donor in good health.

V gene TRBV27 combines with J gene TRBJ1-2. This CDR3 region has 14 residues. CDR1 MNHEY and CDR2 SMNVEV come from the germline V gene (reference sequence). CDR3 region: CASASRVFNYGYTF.

V gene TRBV23-1 combines with J gene TRBJ1-6; absent DNA, TCRdb's TRBD1 call cannot be checked. TRBV23-1 is an ORF for which the function is uncertain. The CDR3 consists of 16 residues. CDR3 protein: CASSQAHRDRGSPLHF.

V usage is TRBV4-3 and J usage is TRBJ2-1; TCRdb names TRBD1, which stays unverified in the absence of DNA. This CDR3 contains 14 residues. Germline-derived CDR1 and CDR2 are LGHNA and YSLEER. CDR3 loop: CASSQDVPGNEQFF.

The genes are TRBV12-3 or TRBV12-4 and TRBJ1-2. This CDR3 spans 11 amino acids. The CDR3 sequence is CASSSGDGYTF.

This chain uses TRBV28 with TRBJ1-1; without DNA, the TCRdb call of TRBD1 cannot be checked. Germline V gene sequence: CDR1 MDHEN, CDR2 SYDVKM. CDR3 length: 15 residues. CDR3: CASIPTGLMNTEAFF.

The chain combines TRBV27 with TRBJ1-5; TCRdb designates TRBD1, a call that cannot be tested without DNA. Germline-derived CDR1 and CDR2 are MNHEY and SMNVEV (reference sequence). The CDR3 totals 16 residues. CDR3 region: CASSSVVGQGQGPQHF.

The J gene is TRBJ2-1, the V gene TRBV20-1; without DNA, the TCRdb call of TRBD2 cannot be checked. Germline V gene lookup returns CDR1 DFQATT and CDR2 SNEGSKA (reference sequence). This CDR3 is built from 17 residues. The CDR3 reads CSARDGRLAVEGNEQFF.

The chain recombines TRBV7-8 with TRBJ2-1; no DNA is available, so the TRBD1 call from TCRdb remains unchecked. This CDR3 contains 15 residues. Per germline, CDR1 SGHVS and CDR2 FQNEAQ. CDR3 sequence: CASSQDRGEYNEQFF.